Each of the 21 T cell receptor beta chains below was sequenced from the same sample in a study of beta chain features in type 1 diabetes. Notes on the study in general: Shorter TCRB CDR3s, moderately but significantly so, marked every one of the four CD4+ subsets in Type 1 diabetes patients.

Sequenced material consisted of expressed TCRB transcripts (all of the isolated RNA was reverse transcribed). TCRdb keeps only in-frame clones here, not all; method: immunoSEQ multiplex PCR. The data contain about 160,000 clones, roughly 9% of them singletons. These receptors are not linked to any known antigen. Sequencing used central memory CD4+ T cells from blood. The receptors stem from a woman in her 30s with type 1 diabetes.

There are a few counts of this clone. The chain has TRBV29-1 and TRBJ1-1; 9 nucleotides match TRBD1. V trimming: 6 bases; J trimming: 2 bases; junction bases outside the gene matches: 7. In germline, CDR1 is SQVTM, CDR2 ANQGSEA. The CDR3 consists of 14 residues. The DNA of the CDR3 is TGCAGCGTGAAGGGACAGGGATTCAACACTGAAGCTTTCTTT. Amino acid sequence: CSVKGQGFNTEAFF.

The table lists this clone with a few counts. The CDR3 protein is CASSVTPTSGETQYF. CDR3 bases: TGTGCCAGCAGCGTGACCCCCACTAGCGGCGAGACCCAGTACTTC. This chain joins TRBV9 and TRBJ2-5; TRBD2 matches 8 bases. CDR1 is SGDLS, CDR2 YYNGEE, per germline. The V gene end was trimmed by 2 bases and the J gene end by 5 bases; junction bases not matched to a gene: 8. The CDR3 is 15 amino acids. The whole variable domain, filled in from reference TRBV9 and TRBJ2-5, reads DSGVTQTPKHLITATGQRVTLRCSPRSGDLSVYWYQQSLDQGLQFLIQYYNGEERAKGNILERFSAQQFPDLHSELNLSSLELGDSALYFCASSVTPTSGETQYFGPGTRLLVL.

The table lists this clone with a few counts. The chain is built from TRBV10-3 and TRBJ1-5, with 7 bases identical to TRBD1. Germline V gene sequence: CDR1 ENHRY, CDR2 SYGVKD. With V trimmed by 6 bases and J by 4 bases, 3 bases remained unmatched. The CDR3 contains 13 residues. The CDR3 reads CAISDRENQPQHF. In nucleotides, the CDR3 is TGTGCCATCAGCGACAGGGAGAATCAGCCCCAGCATTTT.

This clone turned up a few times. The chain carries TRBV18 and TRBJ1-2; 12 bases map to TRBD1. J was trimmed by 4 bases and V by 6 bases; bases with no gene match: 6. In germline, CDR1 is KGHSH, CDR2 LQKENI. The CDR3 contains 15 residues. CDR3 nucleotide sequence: TGTGCCAGCTCCCAGGGACAGGGGGCTTTCTATGGCTACACCTTC. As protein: CASSQGQGAFYGYTF. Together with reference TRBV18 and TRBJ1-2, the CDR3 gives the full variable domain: NAGVMQNPRHLVRRRGQEARLRCSPMKGHSHVYWYRQLPEEGLKFMVYLQKENIIDESGMPKERFSAEFPKEGPSILRIQQVVRGDSAAYFCASSQGQGAFYGYTFGSGTRLTVV.

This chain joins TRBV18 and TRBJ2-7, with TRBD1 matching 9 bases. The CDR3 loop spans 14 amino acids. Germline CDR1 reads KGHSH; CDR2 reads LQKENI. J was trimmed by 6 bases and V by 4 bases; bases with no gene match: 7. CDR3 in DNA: TGTGCCAGCTCACTGATCGGGACAGGGCGCGAGCAGTACTTC. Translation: CASSLIGTGREQYF.

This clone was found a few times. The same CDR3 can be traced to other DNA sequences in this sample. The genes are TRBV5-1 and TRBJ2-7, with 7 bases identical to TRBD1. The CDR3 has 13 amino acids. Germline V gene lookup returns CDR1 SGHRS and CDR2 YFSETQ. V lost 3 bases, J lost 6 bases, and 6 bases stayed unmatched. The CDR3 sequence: CASSSGQVPEQYF. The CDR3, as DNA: TGCGCCAGCAGCTCCGGACAGGTGCCCGAGCAGTACTTC.

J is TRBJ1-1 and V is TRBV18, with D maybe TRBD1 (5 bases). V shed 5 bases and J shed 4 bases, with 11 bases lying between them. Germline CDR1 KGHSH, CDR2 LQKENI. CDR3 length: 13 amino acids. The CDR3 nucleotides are TGTGCCAGCTCAACCAGGGTGGGCACTGAAGCTTTCTTT. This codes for CASSTRVGTEAFF.

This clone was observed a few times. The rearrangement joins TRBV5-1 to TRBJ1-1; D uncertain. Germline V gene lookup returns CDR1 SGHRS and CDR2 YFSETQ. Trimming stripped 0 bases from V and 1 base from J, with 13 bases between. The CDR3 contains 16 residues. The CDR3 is CASSLAPGAGNTEAFF. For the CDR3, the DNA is TGCGCCAGCAGCTTGGCCCCGGGTGCTGGGAACACTGAAGCTTTCTTT.

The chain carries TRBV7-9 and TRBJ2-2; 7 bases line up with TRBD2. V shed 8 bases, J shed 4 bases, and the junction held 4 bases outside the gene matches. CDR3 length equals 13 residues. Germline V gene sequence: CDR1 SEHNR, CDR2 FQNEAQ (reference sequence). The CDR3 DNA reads TGTGCCAGCGGACTAGGGGCCACCGGGGAGCTGTTTTTT. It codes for CASGLGATGELFF.

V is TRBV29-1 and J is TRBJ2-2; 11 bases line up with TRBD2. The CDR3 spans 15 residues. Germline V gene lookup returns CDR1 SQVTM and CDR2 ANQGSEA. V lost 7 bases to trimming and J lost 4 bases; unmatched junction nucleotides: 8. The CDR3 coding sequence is TGCAGCGCCACCGGACTAGCGGGCGCCACCGGGGAGCTGTTTTTT. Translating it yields CSATGLAGATGELFF.

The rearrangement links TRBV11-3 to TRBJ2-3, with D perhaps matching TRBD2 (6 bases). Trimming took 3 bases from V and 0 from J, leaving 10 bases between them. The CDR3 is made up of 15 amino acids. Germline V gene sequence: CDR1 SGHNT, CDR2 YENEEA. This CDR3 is CASSLDGTSTDTQYF. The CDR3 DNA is TGTGCCAGCAGCTTGGACGGGACTAGCACAGATACGCAGTATTTT.

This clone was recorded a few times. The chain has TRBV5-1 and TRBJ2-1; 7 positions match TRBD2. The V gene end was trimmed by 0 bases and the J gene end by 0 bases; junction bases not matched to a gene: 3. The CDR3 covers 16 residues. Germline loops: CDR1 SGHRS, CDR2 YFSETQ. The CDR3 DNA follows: TGCGCCAGCAGCTTGGTTGCGGGAGACTCCTACAATGAGCAGTTCTTC. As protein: CASSLVAGDSYNEQFF.

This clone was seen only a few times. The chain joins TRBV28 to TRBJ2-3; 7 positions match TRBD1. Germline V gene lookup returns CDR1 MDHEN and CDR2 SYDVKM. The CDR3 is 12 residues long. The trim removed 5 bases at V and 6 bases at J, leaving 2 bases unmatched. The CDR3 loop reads CASSAQGDTQYF. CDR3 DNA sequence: TGTGCCAGCAGTGCACAGGGGGATACGCAGTATTTT.

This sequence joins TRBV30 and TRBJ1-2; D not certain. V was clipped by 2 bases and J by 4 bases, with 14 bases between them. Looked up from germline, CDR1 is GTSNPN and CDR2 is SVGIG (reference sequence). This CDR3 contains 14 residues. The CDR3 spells CAWSPQTVFYGYTF. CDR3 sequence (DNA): TGTGCCTGGAGTCCTCAAACAGTCTTCTATGGCTACACCTTC.

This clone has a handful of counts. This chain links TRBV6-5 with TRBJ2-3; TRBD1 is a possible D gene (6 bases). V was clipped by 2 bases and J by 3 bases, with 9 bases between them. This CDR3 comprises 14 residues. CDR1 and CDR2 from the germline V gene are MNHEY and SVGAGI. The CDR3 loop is CASSYMTGTDTQYF. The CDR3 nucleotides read TGTGCCAGCAGTTACATGACAGGAACAGATACGCAGTATTTT.

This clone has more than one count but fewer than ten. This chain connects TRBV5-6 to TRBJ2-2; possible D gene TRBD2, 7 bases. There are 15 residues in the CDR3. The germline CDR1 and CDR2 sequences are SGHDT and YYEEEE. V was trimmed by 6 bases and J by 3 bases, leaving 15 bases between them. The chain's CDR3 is CASTRRGPDTGELFF. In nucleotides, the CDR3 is TGTGCCAGCACTAGGCGGGGGCCTGACACCGGGGAGCTGTTTTTT.

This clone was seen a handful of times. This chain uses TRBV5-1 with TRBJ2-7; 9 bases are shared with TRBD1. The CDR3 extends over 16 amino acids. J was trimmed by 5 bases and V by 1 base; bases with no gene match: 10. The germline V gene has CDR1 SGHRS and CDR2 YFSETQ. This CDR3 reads CASSLQGTGPGDEQYF. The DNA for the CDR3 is TGCGCCAGCAGCTTGCAGGGGACAGGGCCTGGGGACGAGCAGTACTTC.

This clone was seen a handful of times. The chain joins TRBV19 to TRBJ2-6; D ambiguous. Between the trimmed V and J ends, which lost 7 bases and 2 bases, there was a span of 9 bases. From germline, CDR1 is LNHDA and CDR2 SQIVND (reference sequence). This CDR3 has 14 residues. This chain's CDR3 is CASKRGTGANVLTF. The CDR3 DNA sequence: TGTGCCAGTAAGCGTGGTACTGGGGCCAACGTCCTGACTTTC.

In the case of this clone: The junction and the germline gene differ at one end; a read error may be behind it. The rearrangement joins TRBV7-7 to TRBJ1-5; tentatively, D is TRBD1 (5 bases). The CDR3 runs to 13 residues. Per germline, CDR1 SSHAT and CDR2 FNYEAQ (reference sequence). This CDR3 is CASSKDRNQPQHF. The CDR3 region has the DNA TGTGCTAGCAGCAAAGACAGAAATCAGCCCCAGCATTTT.

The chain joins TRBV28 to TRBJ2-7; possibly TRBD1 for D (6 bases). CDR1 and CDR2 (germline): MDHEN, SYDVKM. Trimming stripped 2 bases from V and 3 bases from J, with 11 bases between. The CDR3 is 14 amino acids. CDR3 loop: CASSLGQPGYEQYF. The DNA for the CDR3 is TGTGCCAGCAGTTTAGGACAGCCGGGCTACGAGCAGTACTTC. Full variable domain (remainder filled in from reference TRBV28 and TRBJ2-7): DVKVTQSSRYLVKRTGEKVFLECVQDMDHENMFWYRQDPGLGLRLIYFSYDVKMKEKGDIPEGYSVSREKKERFSLILESASTNQTSMYLCASSLGQPGYEQYFGPGTRLTVT.

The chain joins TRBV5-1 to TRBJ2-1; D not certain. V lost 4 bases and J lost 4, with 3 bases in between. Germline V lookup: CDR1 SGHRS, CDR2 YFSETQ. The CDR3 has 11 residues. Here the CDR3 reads CASSVYNEQFF. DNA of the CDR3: TGCGCCAGCAGCGTATACAATGAGCAGTTCTTC.